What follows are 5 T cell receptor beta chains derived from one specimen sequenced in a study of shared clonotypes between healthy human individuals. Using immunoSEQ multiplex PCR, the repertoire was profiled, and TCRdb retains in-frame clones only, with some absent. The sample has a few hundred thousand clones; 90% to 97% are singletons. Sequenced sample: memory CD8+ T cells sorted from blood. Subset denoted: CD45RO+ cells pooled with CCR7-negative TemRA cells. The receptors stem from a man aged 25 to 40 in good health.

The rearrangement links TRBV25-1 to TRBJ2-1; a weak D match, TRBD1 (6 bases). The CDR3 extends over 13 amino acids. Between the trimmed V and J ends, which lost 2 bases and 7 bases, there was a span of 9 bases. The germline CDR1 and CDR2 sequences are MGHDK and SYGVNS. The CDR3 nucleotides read TGTGCCAGCAGTGAAGTTGGACAGAATGAGCAGTTCTTC. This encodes CASSEVGQNEQFF.

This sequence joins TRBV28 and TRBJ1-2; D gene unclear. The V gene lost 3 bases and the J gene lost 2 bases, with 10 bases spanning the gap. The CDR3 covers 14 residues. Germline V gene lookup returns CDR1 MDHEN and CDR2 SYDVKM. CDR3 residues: CASSLPRENYGYTF. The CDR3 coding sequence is TGTGCCAGCAGTTTGCCGAGGGAGAACTATGGCTACACCTTC.

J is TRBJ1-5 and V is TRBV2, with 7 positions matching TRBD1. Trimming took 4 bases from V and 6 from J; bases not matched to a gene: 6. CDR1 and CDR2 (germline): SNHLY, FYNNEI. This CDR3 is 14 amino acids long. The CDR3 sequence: CASSVEQGSQPQHF. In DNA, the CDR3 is TGTGCCAGCAGTGTTGAACAGGGGAGTCAGCCCCAGCATTTT.

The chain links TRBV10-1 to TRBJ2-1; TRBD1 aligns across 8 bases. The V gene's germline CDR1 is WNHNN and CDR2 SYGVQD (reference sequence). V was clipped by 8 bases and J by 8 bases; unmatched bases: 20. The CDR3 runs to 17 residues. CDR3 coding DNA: TGCGCCAGCTCGGCCCCTGCCTGGGACAGGAAAGGGGATGAGCAGTTCTTC. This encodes CASSAPAWDRKGDEQFF.

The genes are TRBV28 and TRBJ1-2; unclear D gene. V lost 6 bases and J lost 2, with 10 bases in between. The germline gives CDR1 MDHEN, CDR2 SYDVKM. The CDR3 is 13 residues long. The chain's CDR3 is CASRTTVNYGYTF. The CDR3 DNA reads TGTGCCAGCAGGACGACCGTGAACTATGGCTACACCTTC.